The present T cell receptor beta chain was sequenced within a study of tumor-infiltrating lymphocytes in primary liver carcinoma. Study context: Every sample contained roughly 3.5 to 8 million productive TCRbeta reads, and these numbers were similar from one tissue type to another.

With approximately 470 ng total RNA as template and a constant-region primer, TCR beta cDNA was made. Generation of the TCR beta libraries relied on three nested multiplex PCR rounds using slightly modified ARM-PCR. PCR rounds one and two used TRBV1-TRBV30 forward primers with a C-beta reverse primer for approximately 10 cycles each. TCRdb processed the multiplex PCR reads anew with MiXCR; each CDR3 protein has one entry. The sample lists 100,000 or so distinct CDR3 sequences, about 70% occurring once. Many counts were recorded for this clonotype. Its antigen is as yet unknown. Points from the study as a whole: Blood fell significantly below tumors in its top-250-clone fraction (p = 0.039).

Without any cell sorting, about 18-31 mg of bulk tissue yielded co-extracted RNA and DNA. This CDR3 spans 16 amino acids. Trimming took 5 bases from V and 1 from J, leaving 19 bases between them. Germline V gene data show CDR1 as SQVTM and CDR2 as ANQGSEA. Material: liver tumor tissue from sampling region 2. Subset meaning: tumor region T2, inferior pole. The receptor was derived from a woman in her fifties or sixties with primary liver carcinoma and hepatitis B virus infection. This chain uses TRBV29-1 with TRBJ2-3; D possibly corresponds to TRBD2 (7 bases). As DNA, the CDR3 is TGCAGCGTTCATTCGTTACAGGGAGGGGGCACAGATACGCAGTATTTT. It codes for CSVHSLQGGGTDTQYF.